This T cell receptor beta chain emerged from a study of regulatory T cells in long-lasting Graves disease. In building TCR beta libraries, iRepertoire HTBI primers were used together with Arm-PCR of CDR3 regions. One entry per CDR3 protein results from TCRdb running MiXCR on the multiplex PCR reads. The sample records some 450,000 distinct CDR3 sequences, approximately 16% being singletons. This clonotype was counted ten times or more. Time point indicated: newly diagnosed GD, antithyroid drugs for less than 3 months. PBMC RNA served as the TCR library source. The CDR3 consists of 13 residues. The germline V gene has CDR1 LNHDA and CDR2 SQIVND (reference sequence). The ends were cut back, 9 bases at V and 0 bases at J, with 9 bases in the middle. These data were likewise used in another study, on T cells in Graves' hyperthyroidism and ophthalmopathy.

The sample here was peripheral blood mononuclear cells (PBMCs), taken at new diagnosis, from a patient treated with antithyroid drugs. The genes are TRBV19 and TRBJ1-5; D gene ambiguous. The receptor was derived from a woman in her 30s with Graves disease. The CDR3, as DNA: TGTGCCAGCAGAGGAGCTAGCAATCAGCCCCAGCATTTT. Protein sequence: CASRGASNQPQHF.